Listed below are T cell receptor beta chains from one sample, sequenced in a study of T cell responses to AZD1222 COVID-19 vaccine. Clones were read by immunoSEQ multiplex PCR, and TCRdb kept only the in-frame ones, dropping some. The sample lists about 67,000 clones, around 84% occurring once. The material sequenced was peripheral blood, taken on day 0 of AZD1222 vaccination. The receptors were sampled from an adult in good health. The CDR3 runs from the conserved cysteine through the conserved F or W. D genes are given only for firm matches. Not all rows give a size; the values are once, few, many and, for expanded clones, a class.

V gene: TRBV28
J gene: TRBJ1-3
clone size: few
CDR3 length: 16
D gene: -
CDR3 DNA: TGTGCCAGCAGCCTGGACGGGGCGGGATCTGGAAACACCATATATTTT
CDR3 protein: CASSLDGAGSGNTIYF

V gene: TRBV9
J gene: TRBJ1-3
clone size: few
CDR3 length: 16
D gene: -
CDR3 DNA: TGTGCCAGCAGCCTCGGGACCCTAACCTCTGGAAACACCATATATTTT
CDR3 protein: CASSLGTLTSGNTIYF

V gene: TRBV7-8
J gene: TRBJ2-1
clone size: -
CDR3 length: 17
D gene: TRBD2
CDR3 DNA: TGTGCCAGCAGCTTAGTATCCGTAGCGGGCTTTTACAATGAGCAGTTCTTC
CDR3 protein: CASSLVSVAGFYNEQFF

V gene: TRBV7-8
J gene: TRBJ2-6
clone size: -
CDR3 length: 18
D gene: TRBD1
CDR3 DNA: TGTGCCAGCAGCTCGCGCGGACAGGGAACGGTAGGGGCCAACGTCCTGACTTTC
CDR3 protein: CASSSRGQGTVGANVLTF

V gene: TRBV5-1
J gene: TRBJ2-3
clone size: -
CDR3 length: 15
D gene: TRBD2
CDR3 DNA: TGCGCCAGCACTACCAGCGGGGTTAGGACAGATACGCAGTATTTT
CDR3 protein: CASTTSGVRTDTQYF

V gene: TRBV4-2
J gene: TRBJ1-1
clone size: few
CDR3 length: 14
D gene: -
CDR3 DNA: TGTGCCAGCAGCCAACAGGGTTCCTACACTGAAGCTTTCTTT
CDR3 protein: CASSQQGSYTEAFF

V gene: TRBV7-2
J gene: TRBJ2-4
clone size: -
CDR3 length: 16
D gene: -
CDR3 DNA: TGTGCCAGCAGCCCCGAGGGGGGACTAGCCAAAAACATTCAGTACTTC
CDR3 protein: CASSPEGGLAKNIQYF

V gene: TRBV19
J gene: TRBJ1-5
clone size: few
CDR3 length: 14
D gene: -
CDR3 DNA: TGTGCCAGTAGTGCCTGGGAGGTGAATCAGCCCCAGCATTTT
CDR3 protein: CASSAWEVNQPQHF

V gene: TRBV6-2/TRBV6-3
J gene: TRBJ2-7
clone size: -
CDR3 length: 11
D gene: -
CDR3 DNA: TGTGCCAGCAGTTTTTCCTACGAGCAGTACTTC
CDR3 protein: CASSFSYEQYF

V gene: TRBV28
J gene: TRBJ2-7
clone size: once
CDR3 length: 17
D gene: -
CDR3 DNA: TGTGCCAGCAGTTTGAGTCTAGGGGGAACCTACGGAGCCGAGCAGTACTTC
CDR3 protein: CASSLSLGGTYGAEQYF

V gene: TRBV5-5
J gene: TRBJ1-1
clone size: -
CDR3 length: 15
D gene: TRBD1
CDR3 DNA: TGTGCCAGCAGCTGGACAGGGCGGATGGGCACTGAAGCTTTCTTT
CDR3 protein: CASSWTGRMGTEAFF

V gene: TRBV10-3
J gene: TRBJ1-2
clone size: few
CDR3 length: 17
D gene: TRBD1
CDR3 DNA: TGTGCCATCAGTGAATGGTTGGTGAGACAGGGCGACTATGGCTACACCTTC
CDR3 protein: CAISEWLVRQGDYGYTF

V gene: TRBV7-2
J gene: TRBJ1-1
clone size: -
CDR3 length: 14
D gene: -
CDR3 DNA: TGTGCCAGCAGCTTAATCACTGGGGGGACTGAAGCTTTCTTT
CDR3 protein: CASSLITGGTEAFF

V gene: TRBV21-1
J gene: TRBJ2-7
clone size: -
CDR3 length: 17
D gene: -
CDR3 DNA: TGTGCCAGCAGCACTACATCCGGGAATCAGGCCCTGTACGAGCAGTACTTC
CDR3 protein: CASSTTSGNQALYEQYF

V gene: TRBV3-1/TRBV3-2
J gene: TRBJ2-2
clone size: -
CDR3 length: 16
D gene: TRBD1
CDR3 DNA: TGTGCCAGCAGCCAGACCGGGACAGGGTCTAAAGAGGAGCTGTTTTTT
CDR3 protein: CASSQTGTGSKEELFF

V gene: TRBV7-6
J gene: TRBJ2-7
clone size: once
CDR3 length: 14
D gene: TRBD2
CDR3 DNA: TGTGCCAGCAGCCCCGGGGGGGGTGGATACGAGCAGTACTTC
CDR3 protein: CASSPGGGGYEQYF

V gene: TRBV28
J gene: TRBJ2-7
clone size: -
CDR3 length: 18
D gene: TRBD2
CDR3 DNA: TGTGCCAGCAGCTACTCGGGGACTAGCGGGAGGGCCGCCTACGAGCAGTACTTC
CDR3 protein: CASSYSGTSGRAAYEQYF

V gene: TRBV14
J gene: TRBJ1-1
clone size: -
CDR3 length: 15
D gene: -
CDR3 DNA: TGTGCCAGCAGCCAAGAGGGACGGCGGAACACTGAAGCTTTCTTT
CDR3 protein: CASSQEGRRNTEAFF

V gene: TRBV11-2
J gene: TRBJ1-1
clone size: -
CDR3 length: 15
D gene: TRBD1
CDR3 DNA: TGTGCCAGCAGCTTAACCGGGACAGTGAACACTGAAGCTTTCTTT
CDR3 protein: CASSLTGTVNTEAFF

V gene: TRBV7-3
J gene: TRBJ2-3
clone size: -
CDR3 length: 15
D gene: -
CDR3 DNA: TGTGCCAGCAGCTTAATGGCGGGGCAGTCAGATACGCAGTATTTT
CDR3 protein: CASSLMAGQSDTQYF

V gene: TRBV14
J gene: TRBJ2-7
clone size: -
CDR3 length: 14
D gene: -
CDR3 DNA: TGTGCCAGCAGCCAAGAGAGTCTCCTCTACGAGCAGTACTTC
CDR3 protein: CASSQESLLYEQYF

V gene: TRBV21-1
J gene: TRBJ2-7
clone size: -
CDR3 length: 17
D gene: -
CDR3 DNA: TGTGCCACCCTCTGGGGGTCGACTAGCGGGACGCCCTACGAGCAGTACTTC
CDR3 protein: CATLWGSTSGTPYEQYF

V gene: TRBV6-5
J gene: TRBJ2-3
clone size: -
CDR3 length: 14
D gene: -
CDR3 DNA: TGTGCCAGCGGTCGGGGGCTTTACACAGATACGCAGTATTTT
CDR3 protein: CASGRGLYTDTQYF

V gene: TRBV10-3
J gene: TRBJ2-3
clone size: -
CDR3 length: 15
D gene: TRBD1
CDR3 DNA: TGTGCCATCAGTGAATCGGGACAGAAAACAGATACGCAGTATTTT
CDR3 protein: CAISESGQKTDTQYF

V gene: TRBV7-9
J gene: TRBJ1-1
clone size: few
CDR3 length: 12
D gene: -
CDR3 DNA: TGTGCCAGCAGCCCCACGAGCACTGAAGCTTTCTTT
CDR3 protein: CASSPTSTEAFF

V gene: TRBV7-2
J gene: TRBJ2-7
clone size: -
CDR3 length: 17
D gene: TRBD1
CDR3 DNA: TGTGCCAGCAGCCACCATGGGCTCGGGACAGGGTCGCGCGAGCAGTACTTC
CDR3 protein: CASSHHGLGTGSREQYF

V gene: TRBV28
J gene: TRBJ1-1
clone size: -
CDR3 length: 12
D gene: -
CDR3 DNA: TGTGCCAGCAGTTCGACGGGAGCTGAAGCTTTCTTT
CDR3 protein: CASSSTGAEAFF

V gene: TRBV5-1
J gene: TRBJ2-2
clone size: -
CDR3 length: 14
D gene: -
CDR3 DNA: TGCGCCAGCAGCCTCCCGAGCGAACTGCGGGAGCTGTTTTTT
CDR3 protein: CASSLPSELRELFF

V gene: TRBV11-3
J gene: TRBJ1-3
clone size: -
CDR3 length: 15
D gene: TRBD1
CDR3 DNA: TGTGCCAGCAGCGTCGGGACAGGCTCTGGAAACACCATATATTTT
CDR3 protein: CASSVGTGSGNTIYF

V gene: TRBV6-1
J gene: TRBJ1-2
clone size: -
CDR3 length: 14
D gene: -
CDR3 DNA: TGTGCCAGCAGTGAACGGGGCGGACGGGATGACTACACCTTC
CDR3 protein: CASSERGGRDDYTF

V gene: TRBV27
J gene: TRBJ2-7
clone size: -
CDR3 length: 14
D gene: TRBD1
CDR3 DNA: TGTGCCAGCAGTTCATTGACAGGGATCTACGAGCAGTACTTC
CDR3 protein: CASSSLTGIYEQYF

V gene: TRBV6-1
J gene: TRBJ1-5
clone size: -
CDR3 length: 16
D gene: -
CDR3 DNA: TGTGCCAGCAGTGAAGCAAGAGGGGTGGCAAATCAGCCCCAGCATTTT
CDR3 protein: CASSEARGVANQPQHF

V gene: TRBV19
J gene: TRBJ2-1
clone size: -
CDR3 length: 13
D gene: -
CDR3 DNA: TGTGCCAGTAGCAGAGCCCAGGGTATTGAGCAGTTCTTC
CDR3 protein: CASSRAQGIEQFF

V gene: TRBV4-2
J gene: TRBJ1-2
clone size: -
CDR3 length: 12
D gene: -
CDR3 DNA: TGTGCCAGCAGCCAAGATGCGTATGGCTACACCTTC
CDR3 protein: CASSQDAYGYTF

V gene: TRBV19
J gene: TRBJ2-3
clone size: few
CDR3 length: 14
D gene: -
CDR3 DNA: TGTGCCAGTAGCCGCGTTGGGGGCACAGATACGCAGTATTTT
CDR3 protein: CASSRVGGTDTQYF

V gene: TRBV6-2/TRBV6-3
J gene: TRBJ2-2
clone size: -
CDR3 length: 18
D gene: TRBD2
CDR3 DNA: TGTGCCAGCAGTTCCGTGGCTAGCGGGGGCCCGAACACCGGGGAGCTGTTTTTT
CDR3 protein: CASSSVASGGPNTGELFF

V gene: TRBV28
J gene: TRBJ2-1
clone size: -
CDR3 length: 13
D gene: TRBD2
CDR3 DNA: TGTGCCAGCAGTCCCGGGGGGTACAATGAGCAGTTCTTC
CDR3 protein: CASSPGGYNEQFF

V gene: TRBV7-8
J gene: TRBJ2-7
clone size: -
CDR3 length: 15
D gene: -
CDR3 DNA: TGTGCCAGCAGCTCCCAAAGCCTTACCTCCTACGAGCAGTACTTC
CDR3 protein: CASSSQSLTSYEQYF

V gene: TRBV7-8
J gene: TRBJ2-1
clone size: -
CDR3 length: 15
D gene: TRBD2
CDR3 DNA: TGTGCCAGCAGCCCCGGGACTAGCGATAACAATGAGCAGTTCTTC
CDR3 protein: CASSPGTSDNNEQFF

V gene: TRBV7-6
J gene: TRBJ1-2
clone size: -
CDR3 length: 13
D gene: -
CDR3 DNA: TGTGCCAGCAGCCCAGATGTTTTTGAAGGCTACACCTTC
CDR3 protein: CASSPDVFEGYTF

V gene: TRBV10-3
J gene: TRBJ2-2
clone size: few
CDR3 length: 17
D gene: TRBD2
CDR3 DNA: TGTGCCATCAGTTCGGGACTAGCGGGAGTCGAGACCGGGGAGCTGTTTTTT
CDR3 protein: CAISSGLAGVETGELFF

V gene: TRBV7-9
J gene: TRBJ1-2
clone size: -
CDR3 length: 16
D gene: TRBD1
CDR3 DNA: TGTGCCAGCAGCTCCTTTCCATCTGACAGGGCGGCTGGCTACACCTTC
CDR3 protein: CASSSFPSDRAAGYTF

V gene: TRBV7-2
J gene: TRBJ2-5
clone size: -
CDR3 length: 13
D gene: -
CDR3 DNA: TGTGCCAGCAGCCGGGAGAGGCAAGAGACCCAGTACTTC
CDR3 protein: CASSRERQETQYF

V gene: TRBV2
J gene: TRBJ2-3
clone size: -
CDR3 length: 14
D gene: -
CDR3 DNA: TGTGCCAGCAACCTAGCGATCCCCACAGATACGCAGTATTTT
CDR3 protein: CASNLAIPTDTQYF

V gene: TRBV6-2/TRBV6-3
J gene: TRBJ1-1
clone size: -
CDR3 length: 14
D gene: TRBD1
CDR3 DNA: TGTGCCAGCAGTTACGTAGGGACAGGGACTGAAGCTTTCTTT
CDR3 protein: CASSYVGTGTEAFF

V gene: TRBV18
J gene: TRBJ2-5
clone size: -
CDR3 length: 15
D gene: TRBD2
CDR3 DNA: TGTGCCAGCCGGGGACTAGCGGGAGAGGACGAGACCCAGTACTTC
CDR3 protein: CASRGLAGEDETQYF

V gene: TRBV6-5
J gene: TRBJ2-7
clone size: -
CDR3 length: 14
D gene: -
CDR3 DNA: TGTGCCAGCAGTTACACCCAAACAGGGGAGGGGCAGTACTTC
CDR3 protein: CASSYTQTGEGQYF

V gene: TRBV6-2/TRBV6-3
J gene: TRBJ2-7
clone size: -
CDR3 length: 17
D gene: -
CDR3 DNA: TGTGCCAGCAGTTATTCAGCCGCCGCACAGGGTCCACACGAGCAGTACTTC
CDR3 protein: CASSYSAAAQGPHEQYF

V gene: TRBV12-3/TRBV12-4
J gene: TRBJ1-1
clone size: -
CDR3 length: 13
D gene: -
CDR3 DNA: TGTGCCAGCAGCCTGGGTGTGAACACTGAAGCTTTCTTT
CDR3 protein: CASSLGVNTEAFF

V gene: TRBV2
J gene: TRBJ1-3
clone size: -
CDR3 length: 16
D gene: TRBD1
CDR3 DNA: TGTGCCAGCAGTGAGGGACAGGGGGCGCCTGGAAACACCATATATTTT
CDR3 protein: CASSEGQGAPGNTIYF

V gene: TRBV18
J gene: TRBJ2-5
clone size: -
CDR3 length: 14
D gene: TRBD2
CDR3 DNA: TGTGCCAGCTCACCAGTAGCGGGAATAGAGACCCAGTACTTC
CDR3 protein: CASSPVAGIETQYF